This T cell receptor beta chain is from a study of neurological immune-mediated disorders. The cDNA was produced through 5'RACE with 10-nucleotide random UMIs. Each CDR3 protein is one row after TCRdb ran MiXCR on the 5' RACE reads. The sample has roughly 61,000 distinct CDR3 sequences; approximately 11% are singletons. Time point noted: longitudinal time-point 1 (baseline). For the unsorted libraries, 2 million PBMCs stored at -80 C served as input. Study-level results: HTLV-1-associated myelopathy ranked highest for TCR clonal expansion and multiple sclerosis lowest, beneath healthy controls. Among expanded clones, no CDR3 amino acid sequences were shared across subjects, a pattern suggesting private repertoires in all groups.

Many counts were recorded for this clonotype. The antigen is not known. Trimming removed 0 bases at V and 6 bases at J, with 8 bases between. CDR3 size: 13 residues. Per the germline V gene, CDR1 is SEHNR and CDR2 is FQNEAQ (reference sequence). This receptor was obtained from a male donor with HTLV-1-associated myelopathy (HAM/TSP). Input material: PBMCs. The chain joins TRBV7-9 to TRBJ1-2; D call uncertain. This CDR3 is CASSLAVGNGYTF. Written as DNA, the CDR3 is TGTGCCAGCAGCTTAGCGGTGGGTAATGGCTACACCTTC. Together with reference TRBV7-9 and TRBJ1-2, the CDR3 gives the full variable domain: DTGVSQNPRHKITKRGQNVTFRCDPISEHNRLYWYRQTLGQGPEFLTYFQNEAQLEKSRLLSDRFSAERPKGSFSTLEIQRTEQGDSAMYLCASSLAVGNGYTFGSGTRLTVV.